A selection of T cell receptor beta chains follows, all from one sample in a study of cytomegalovirus exposure and HLA in healthy donors. Libraries were prepared by immunoSEQ multiplex PCR; TCRdb keeps only in-frame clonotypes and omits some of them. This table has about 160,000 clones, 65% to 85% appearing once. Sequences were obtained from PBMCs. The source of these receptors is a woman younger than 30 in good health and CMV-seronegative. Both conserved end residues are part of each CDR3. The D gene is left open where the match is weak. Expanded clones are given a class, and other clones once, few, many or no size at all.

-,TRBV12-2,TRBJ2-1,-,TGTGCAAGTCGCTACCTTGGACTAGCGGGGGATACCTACAATGAGCAGTTCTTC,CASRYLGLAGDTYNEQFF
-,TRBV10-1,TRBJ2-7,TRBD1,TGCGCCAGCAGTGATTGGCAGGGGGCTGGTGAGCAGTACTTC,CASSDWQGAGEQYF
-,TRBV7-6,TRBJ2-3,-,TGTGCCAGCAGCTTAGGCGGGGGCGCTTGGGATACGCAGTATTTT,CASSLGGGAWDTQYF
-,TRBV19,TRBJ1-5,TRBD1,TGTGCCAGTTCCGACAGGGCGGGCCGTCAGCCCCAGCATTTT,CASSDRAGRQPQHF
few,TRBV6-1,TRBJ2-7,-,TGTGCCAGCAAAGGGGCGGGGGCCTCTGGGGAGCAGTACTTC,CASKGAGASGEQYF
-,TRBV28,TRBJ2-3,TRBD2,TGTGCCAGCAGTTTTCCCCAGCGGGGGGGCACATATACGCAGTATTTT,CASSFPQRGGTYTQYF
few,TRBV30,TRBJ2-7,-,TGTGCCTGGAGAGGAGACGTTTACGAGCAGTACTTC,CAWRGDVYEQYF
-,TRBV28,TRBJ2-7,TRBD1,TGTGCCAGCAGACGTGGGACAGGACCCTACGAGCAGTACTTC,CASRRGTGPYEQYF
-,TRBV5-6,TRBJ2-4,TRBD1,TGTGCCAGCAGCTTCGCCGGACAGGGGAACATTCAGTACTTC,CASSFAGQGNIQYF
-,TRBV6-1,TRBJ1-6,TRBD1,TGTGCCAGCAGGCTGGGACAGACAGATTCACCCCTCCACTTT,CASRLGQTDSPLHF
-,TRBV5-4,TRBJ2-1,-,TGTGCCAGCAGCTTCGGAGCCGACAATGAGCAGTTCTTC,CASSFGADNEQFF
-,TRBV12-5,TRBJ2-7,-,TGTGCTAGTGGCCCTCTCCGCAGTGGCGAGCAGTACTTC,CASGPLRSGEQYF
-,TRBV6-5,TRBJ2-5,-,TGTGCCAGCAGTCCCCAGCCTACGGGGACCCAGTACTTC,CASSPQPTGTQYF
-,TRBV10-3,TRBJ2-1,TRBD2,TGTGCCATCAGTGAGTCCGGACTAGCGGGGGGGCCCAATGAGCAGTTCTTC,CAISESGLAGGPNEQFF
-,TRBV15,TRBJ2-7,TRBD1,TGTGCCACCAGCAGAGCTGAGAACAGGGGGGCCTACGAGCAGTACTTC,CATSRAENRGAYEQYF
-,TRBV21-1,TRBJ1-2,-,TGTGCCAGCAGCAAAGTACAGGATGCTGCTAACTATGGCTACACCTTC,CASSKVQDAANYGYTF
-,TRBV6-1,TRBJ2-3,TRBD2,TGTGCCAGCAGTGAATATTTTTTGATGGGACTAGCGGGGGAGGGCACAGATACGCAGTATTTT,CASSEYFLMGLAGEGTDTQYF
few,TRBV2,TRBJ2-3,-,TGTGCCAGCAGACCTCAGGGAGGAGGCGCAGATACGCAGTATTTT,CASRPQGGGADTQYF
-,TRBV28,TRBJ2-2,-,TGTGCCAGCAGTTCCGGGACACTGAACACCGGGGAGCTGTTTTTT,CASSSGTLNTGELFF
once,TRBV4-1,TRBJ1-5,-,TGCGCCAGCAGCCAAGATGGGGGGATCGGCAATCAGCCCCAGCATTTT,CASSQDGGIGNQPQHF
-,TRBV5-6,TRBJ2-7,-,TGTGCCAGCAGCCCGCTCACACGGGAAATTTCCTACGAGCAGTACTTC,CASSPLTREISYEQYF
-,TRBV5-5,TRBJ1-5,-,TGTGCCAGCAGCTTGGCCCCAAGCGCGGGCAATCAGCCCCAGCATTTT,CASSLAPSAGNQPQHF
-,TRBV5-1,TRBJ1-1,-,TGCGCCAGCAGCTTGATGCCCTCTTTTCTCGGAGAGGTAGGCACTGAAGCTTTCTTT,CASSLMPSFLGEVGTEAFF
-,TRBV5-1,TRBJ2-7,-,TGCGCCAGCAGCTTATGGCAGGAAAAGGCCCTGCAGTACTTC,CASSLWQEKALQYF
-,TRBV7-9,TRBJ2-3,-,TGTGCCAGCAGCGATCCGGGACTTTACACAGATACGCAGTATTTT,CASSDPGLYTDTQYF
once,TRBV5-6,TRBJ1-2,TRBD1,TGTGCCAGCAGCTTCCCGACAGGGGGCCTTCCGGACTTC,CASSFPTGGLPDF
-,TRBV5-6,TRBJ1-1,TRBD1,TGTGCCAGCAGCCCCGGGACAGGCATATCCACTGAAGCTTTCTTT,CASSPGTGISTEAFF
-,TRBV5-4,TRBJ2-5,TRBD2,TGTGCCAGCAGCTTGGGGCGGTACGAACGTGCGGGGGTCCAAGAGACCCAGTACTTC,CASSLGRYERAGVQETQYF
few,TRBV7-2,TRBJ2-1,TRBD1,TGTGCCAGCAGCTATACAGGGGCGGTGAATGAGCAGTTCTTC,CASSYTGAVNEQFF
-,TRBV7-9,TRBJ2-3,TRBD1,TGTGCCAGCAGCTTTGGAGGGACAGGGAATTCAGATACGCAGTATTTT,CASSFGGTGNSDTQYF
-,TRBV7-2,TRBJ1-1,-,TGTGCCAGCAGCTTTACACGCGAAGCTTTCTTT,CASSFTREAFF
-,TRBV6-6,TRBJ2-5,TRBD1,TGTGCCAGCAGGGACAGGGGAGAGACCCAGTACTTC,CASRDRGETQYF
few,TRBV6-1,TRBJ1-1,-,TGTGCCAGCAGTGAAAGCGAGACTGAAGCTTTCTTT,CASSESETEAFF
-,TRBV6-5,TRBJ2-1,TRBD2,TGTGCCAGTTGGGAGGGGAATGAGCAGTTCTTC,CASWEGNEQFF
few,TRBV10-3,TRBJ2-1,-,TGTGCCATCAGTGGGCCCTTGGTGGCGCAGTTCTTC,CAISGPLVAQFF
-,TRBV28,TRBJ2-2,-,TGTGCCAGCAGTTTAAATTCTTTCGGGGTCCCTCCCGGGGAGCTGTTTTTT,CASSLNSFGVPPGELFF
-,TRBV5-1,TRBJ1-2,TRBD1,TGCGCCAGCAGCCTCGAAACAGGGGTTAACTATGGCTACACCTTC,CASSLETGVNYGYTF
-,TRBV5-1,TRBJ2-5,TRBD1,TGCGCCAGCAGCCGGGACAGGGGGGAAGAGACCCAGTACTTC,CASSRDRGEETQYF
-,TRBV4-1,TRBJ1-1,-,TGCGCCAGCAGCCCCTGGGGAGGGCGAGGCACTGAAGCTTTCTTT,CASSPWGGRGTEAFF
-,TRBV2,TRBJ2-2,TRBD1,TGTGCCAGCAGCCGAAGGACAGGGACGAACACCGGGGAGCTGTTTTTT,CASSRRTGTNTGELFF
-,TRBV27,TRBJ2-7,-,TGTGCCAGCAGTTTATCCGGGACAACTACCGAGCAGTACTTC,CASSLSGTTTEQYF
-,TRBV5-1,TRBJ2-7,TRBD1,TGCGCCAGCAGCATCTTCGGGCCACAGGGGGGTGAGCAGTACTTC,CASSIFGPQGGEQYF
-,TRBV6-1,TRBJ2-3,TRBD1,TGTGCCAGCAGTGAAGGGACAGGGGGCGCAGATACGCAGTATTTT,CASSEGTGGADTQYF
-,TRBV19,TRBJ2-5,-,TGTGCCAGTAGTATCGGTCAGGCTTTCTCGGAGACCCAGTACTTC,CASSIGQAFSETQYF
-,TRBV7-9,TRBJ1-2,-,TGTGCCAGCAGCTTCGAACAGGGAAACTATGGCTACACCTTC,CASSFEQGNYGYTF
-,TRBV7-9,TRBJ1-5,-,TGTGCCAGCAGCTTCCGGGACAAAAATCAGCCCCAGCATTTT,CASSFRDKNQPQHF
-,TRBV11-3,TRBJ2-3,TRBD1,TGTGCCAGCAGCTTAGATCCCAGACAGGGTACGTTAGATACGCAGTATTTT,CASSLDPRQGTLDTQYF
-,TRBV27,TRBJ2-1,-,TGTGCCAGCAGTTCGGGAGCGGCTCGGGGGAATGAGCAGTTCTTC,CASSSGAARGNEQFF
-,TRBV21-1,TRBJ2-1,-,TGTGCCAGCAGCAAAGCGCTAAATAACAGGGCTTCCTACAATGAGCAGTTCTTC,CASSKALNNRASYNEQFF
-,TRBV2,TRBJ2-3,TRBD2,TGTGCCAGCAGTTCGAGCGGGGGGGTCGCAGATACGCAGTATTTT,CASSSSGGVADTQYF
-,TRBV6-5,TRBJ2-3,-,TGTGCCAGCAGTTACGGGGCGGATCCTAGGTATACGCAGTATTTT,CASSYGADPRYTQYF
-,TRBV5-8,TRBJ2-5,-,TGTGCCAGCAGCCCTGGTCGGGGGTTGTACCAAGAGACCCAGTACTTC,CASSPGRGLYQETQYF